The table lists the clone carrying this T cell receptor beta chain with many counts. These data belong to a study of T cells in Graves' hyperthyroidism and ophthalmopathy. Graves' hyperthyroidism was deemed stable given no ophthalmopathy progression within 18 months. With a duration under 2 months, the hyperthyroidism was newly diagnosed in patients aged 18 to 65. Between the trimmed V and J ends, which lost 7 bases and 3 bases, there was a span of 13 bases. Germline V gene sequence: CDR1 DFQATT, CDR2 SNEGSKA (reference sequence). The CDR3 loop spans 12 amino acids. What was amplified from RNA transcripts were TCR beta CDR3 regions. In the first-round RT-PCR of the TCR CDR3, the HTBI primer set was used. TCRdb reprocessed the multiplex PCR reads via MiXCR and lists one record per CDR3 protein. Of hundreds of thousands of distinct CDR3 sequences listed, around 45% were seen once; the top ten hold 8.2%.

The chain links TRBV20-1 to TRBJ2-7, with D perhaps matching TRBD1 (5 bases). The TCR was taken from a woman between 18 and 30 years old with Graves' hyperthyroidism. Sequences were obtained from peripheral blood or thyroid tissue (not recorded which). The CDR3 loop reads CSGGPDSYEQYF. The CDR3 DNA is TGCAGTGGGGGCCCTGACAGCTACGAGCAGTACTTC.